This T cell receptor (beta chain) was retrieved from a study of shared clonotypes between healthy human individuals. Background on the study: Researchers assigned three CD4 naive, three CD4 memory, two CD8 naive and one CD8 memory plate to each donor.

Sequencing was at deep level. Generated by immunoSEQ multiplex PCR, the TCRdb table keeps only in-frame clones and is missing some. The repertoire holds millions of clones, with under 95% as singletons. Study observations and caveats: Naive subsets tended to show greater estimated richness than memory subsets. When naive CD4 clonotypes were compared across a few donors, about 4.8% were shared.

Of note for this clone: The antigen remains undetermined.

The germline V gene encodes CDR1 MDHEN and CDR2 SYDVKM. This CDR3 spans 17 amino acids. Trimming cost V 4 bases and J 0 bases; bases outside gene matches: 10. Naive CD8 isolation took CD45RO-negative cells positively selected for CCR7 and excluded terminally differentiated effector memory CD45RA+ cells. This TCR was recovered from a man younger than 30 in good health. Some clones in this sample may be carry-over from other donors' samples. The specimen sequenced was naive CD8+ T cells from PBMCs. The chain recombines TRBV28 with TRBJ2-5; 8 bases map to TRBD1. DNA of the CDR3: TGTGCCAGCAGTTCGACAGGGGAGCACTGGTACCAAGAGACCCAGTACTTC. Its protein is CASSSTGEHWYQETQYF.